This TCR beta chain originates from a study of beta chain features in type 1 diabetes. Across the whole study: Healthy donors and patients had similar age, gender and cell yields.

Isolation of CD4+ naive, central memory, regulatory and stem cell-like memory cells was achieved by sorting via CD45RO/CCR7/CD25/CD127/CD95/CD27. Study outcomes and limitations: TCRB CDR3 length was moderately but significantly reduced in all four CD4+ subsets of Type 1 diabetes patients. Junctions at VDJ sites from type 1 diabetes patients had fewer insertions and more deletions.

A note on this clone: Its antigen is as yet unknown.

The authors reverse transcribed all of the isolated RNA, so sequencing captured expressed TCRB transcripts. The average read count of naive, central memory and regulatory T cell samples was approximately 3.9 million. Generated by immunoSEQ multiplex PCR, the TCRdb table keeps only in-frame clones and is missing some. The table shows 160,000 or so clones, with 8% to 8.5% occurring only once. In germline, CDR1 is LNHDA, CDR2 SQIVND (reference sequence). Trimming shortened V by 11 bases and J by 3 bases, and 17 bases separated the two germline ends. This CDR3 comprises 13 residues. Sequencing input: central memory CD4+ T cells from blood. This chain uses TRBV19 with TRBJ2-7; perhaps TRBD2 as D (5 bases). This clonotype originated in a young woman with type 1 diabetes. The chain's CDR3 is CASLSPGSYEQYF. CDR3 nucleotide sequence: TGTGCCTCCTTAAGCCCGGGAAGCTACGAGCAGTACTTC.